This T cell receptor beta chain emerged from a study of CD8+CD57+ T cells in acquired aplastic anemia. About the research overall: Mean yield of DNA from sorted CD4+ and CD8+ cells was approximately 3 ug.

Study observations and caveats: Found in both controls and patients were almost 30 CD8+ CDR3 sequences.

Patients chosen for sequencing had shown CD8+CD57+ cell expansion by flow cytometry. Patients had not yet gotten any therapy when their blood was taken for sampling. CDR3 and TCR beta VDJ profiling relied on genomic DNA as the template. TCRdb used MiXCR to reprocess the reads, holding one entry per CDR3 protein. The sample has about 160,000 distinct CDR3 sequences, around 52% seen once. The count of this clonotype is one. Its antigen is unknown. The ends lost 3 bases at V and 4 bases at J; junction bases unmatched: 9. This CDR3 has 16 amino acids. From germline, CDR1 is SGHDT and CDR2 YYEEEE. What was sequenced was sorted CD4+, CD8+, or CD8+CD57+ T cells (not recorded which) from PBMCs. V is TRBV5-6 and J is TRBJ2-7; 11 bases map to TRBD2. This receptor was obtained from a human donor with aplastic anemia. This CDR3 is CASSSTTSGRSYEQYF. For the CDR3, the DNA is TGTGCCAGCAGCTCGACCACTAGCGGGAGATCATACGAGCAGTACTTC.